This T cell receptor (beta chain) was obtained from a study of blood T cells in healthy people across ages. The use of a sample-barcoded 5' primer and a J-beta primer mix characterized a second PCR of roughly 7 to 12 cycles. At least 2.5 million CDR3-containing paired-end reads were obtained per sample. TCRdb independently ran MiXCR on the 5' RACE reads; one entry per CDR3 protein. The repertoire holds about 800,000 distinct CDR3 sequences, with just under 25% as singletons. The V and J ends lost 1 base and 6 bases respectively, with 7 bases between them. The CDR3 runs to 13 residues. Russia was home to the donors, healthy Caucasian individuals aged about 6 to 100. In addition, the sample was reused for a study of T cells of mothers and their children.

The source material was blood. This chain links TRBV12-3 or TRBV12-4 with TRBJ1-5; D remains unclear. This receptor was obtained from a boy aged 5 to 17 in good health. CDR3 sequence: CASSLGVGQPQHF. The CDR3 DNA reads TGTGCCAGCAGTTTAGGGGTGGGTCAGCCCCAGCATTTT.